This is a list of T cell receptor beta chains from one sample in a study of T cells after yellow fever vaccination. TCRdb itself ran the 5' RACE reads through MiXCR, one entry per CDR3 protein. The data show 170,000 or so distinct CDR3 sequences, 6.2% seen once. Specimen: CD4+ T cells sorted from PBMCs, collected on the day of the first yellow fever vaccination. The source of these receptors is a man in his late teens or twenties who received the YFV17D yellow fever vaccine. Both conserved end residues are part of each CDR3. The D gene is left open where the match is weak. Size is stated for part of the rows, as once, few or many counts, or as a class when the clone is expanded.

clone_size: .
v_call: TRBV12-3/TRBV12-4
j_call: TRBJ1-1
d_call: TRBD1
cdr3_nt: TGTGCCAGCAGCTTGGGTAGGGGGCCAGCAGAAGCTTTCTTT
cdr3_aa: CASSLGRGPAEAFF

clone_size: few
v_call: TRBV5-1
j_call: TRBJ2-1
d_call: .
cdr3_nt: TGCGCCAGCAGCTTGGAGGATCAAGTTGGTCTGTTCTTC
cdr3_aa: CASSLEDQVGLFF

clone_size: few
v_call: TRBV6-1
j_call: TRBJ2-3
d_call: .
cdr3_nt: TGTGCCACCGGGACATCCTTACGGACAGATACGCAGTATTTT
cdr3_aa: CATGTSLRTDTQYF

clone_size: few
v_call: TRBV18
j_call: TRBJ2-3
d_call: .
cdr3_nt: TGTGCCAGCTCACTTGGTAGGGACGGTACGCAGTATTTT
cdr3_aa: CASSLGRDGTQYF

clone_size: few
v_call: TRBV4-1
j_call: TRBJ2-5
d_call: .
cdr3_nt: TGCGCCAGCAGCCAGCCAGCGGGTCAAGAGACCCAGTACTTC
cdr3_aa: CASSQPAGQETQYF

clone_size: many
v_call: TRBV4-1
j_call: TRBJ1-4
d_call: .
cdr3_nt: TGCGCCAGCAGCCAAGGCCTACAGGCAACTAATGAAAAACTGTTTTTT
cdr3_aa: CASSQGLQATNEKLFF

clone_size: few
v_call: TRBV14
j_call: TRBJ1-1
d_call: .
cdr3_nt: TGTGCCAGCAGCCAAGATGGGGGGTACACTGAAGCTTTCTTT
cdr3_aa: CASSQDGGYTEAFF

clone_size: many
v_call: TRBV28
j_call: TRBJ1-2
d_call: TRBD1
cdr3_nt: TGTGCCAGCAGGCAGACAGGGGGCCATGGCTACACCTTC
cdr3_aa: CASRQTGGHGYTF

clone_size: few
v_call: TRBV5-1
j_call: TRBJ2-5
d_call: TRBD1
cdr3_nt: TGCGCCAGCAGCAAACAGGGGTACCAAGAGACCCAGTACTTC
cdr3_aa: CASSKQGYQETQYF

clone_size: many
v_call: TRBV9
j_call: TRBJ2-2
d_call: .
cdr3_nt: TGTGCCAGCAGCGTAGTAGTAGGGGAGCTGTTTTTT
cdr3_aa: CASSVVVGELFF

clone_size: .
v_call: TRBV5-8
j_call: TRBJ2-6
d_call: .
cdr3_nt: TGTGCCAGCCGCAGCTCTGGGGCCAACGTCCTGACCTTC
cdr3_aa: CASRSSGANVLTF

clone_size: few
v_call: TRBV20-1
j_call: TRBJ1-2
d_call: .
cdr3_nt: TGCAGTGCTAGGGACGGGTACTATGGCTACACCTTC
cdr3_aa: CSARDGYYGYTF

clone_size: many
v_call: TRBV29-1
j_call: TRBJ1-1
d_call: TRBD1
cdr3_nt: TGCAGCGTTGAGCACGGGACAGGAAACATTTTGGCTTTCTTT
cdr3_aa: CSVEHGTGNILAFF

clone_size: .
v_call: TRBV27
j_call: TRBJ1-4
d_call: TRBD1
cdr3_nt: TGTGCCACCATGGGACAGGGTGTTGAAAAACTGTTTTTT
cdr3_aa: CATMGQGVEKLFF

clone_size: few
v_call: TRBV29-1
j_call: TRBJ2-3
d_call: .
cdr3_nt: TGCAGCGTTTTGGTTAGGAATCCCACAGATACGCAGTATTTT
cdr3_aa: CSVLVRNPTDTQYF

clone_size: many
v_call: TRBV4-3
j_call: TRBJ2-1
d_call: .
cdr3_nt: TGCGCCAGCAGCCAAGATGCAGGTAGCGGCAGCTCCTACAATGAGCAGTTCTTC
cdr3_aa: CASSQDAGSGSSYNEQFF

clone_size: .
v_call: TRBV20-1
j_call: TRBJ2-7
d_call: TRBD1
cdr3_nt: TGCAGTGCCCCTAACAGACAGGGGTTATCCTACGAGCAGTACTTC
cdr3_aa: CSAPNRQGLSYEQYF

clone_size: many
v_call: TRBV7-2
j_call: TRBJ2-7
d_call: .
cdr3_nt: TGTGCCAGCAACCCAGGGACATCCTACGAGCAGTACTTC
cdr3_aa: CASNPGTSYEQYF

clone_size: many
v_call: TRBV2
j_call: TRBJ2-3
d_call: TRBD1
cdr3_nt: TGTGCCACGGACAGGGACACAGATACGCAGTATTTT
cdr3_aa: CATDRDTDTQYF

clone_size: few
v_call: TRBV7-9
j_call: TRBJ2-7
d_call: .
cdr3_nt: TGTGCCAGCAGCTTAACCGAACTAGCTCTGGAGCAGTACTTC
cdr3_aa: CASSLTELALEQYF

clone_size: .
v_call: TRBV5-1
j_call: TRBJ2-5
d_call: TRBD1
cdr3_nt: TGCGCCAGCAGCAGGCGGACAGGGCAACAAGAGACCCAGTACTTC
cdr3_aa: CASSRRTGQQETQYF

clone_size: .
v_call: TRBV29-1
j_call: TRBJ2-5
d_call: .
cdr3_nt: TGCAGCGCGACCCAGGGAGGAGAGACCCAGTACTTC
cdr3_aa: CSATQGGETQYF

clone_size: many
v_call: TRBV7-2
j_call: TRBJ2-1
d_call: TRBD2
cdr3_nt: TGTGCCAGCAGCTTGGCGAGCGGGGGTGAGCAGTTCTTC
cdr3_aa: CASSLASGGEQFF

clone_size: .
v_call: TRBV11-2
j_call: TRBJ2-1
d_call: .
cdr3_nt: TGTGCCAGCAGCTTAGATGGTCCCCCGGGGAGTGAGCAGTTCTTC
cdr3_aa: CASSLDGPPGSEQFF

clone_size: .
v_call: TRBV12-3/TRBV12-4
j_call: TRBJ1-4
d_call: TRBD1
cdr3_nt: TGTGCCAGCAGTTTATCAACAGGGGCGAATGAAAAACTGTTTTTT
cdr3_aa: CASSLSTGANEKLFF

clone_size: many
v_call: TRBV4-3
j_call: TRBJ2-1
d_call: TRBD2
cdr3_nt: TGCGCCAGCAGCTTCTCTAGCGGGCGAGACAATGAGCAGTTCTTC
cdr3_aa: CASSFSSGRDNEQFF

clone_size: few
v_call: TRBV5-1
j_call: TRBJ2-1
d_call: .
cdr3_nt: TGCGCCAGCAGCAACGGTGGGACTTCCTACAATGAGCAGTTCTTC
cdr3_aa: CASSNGGTSYNEQFF

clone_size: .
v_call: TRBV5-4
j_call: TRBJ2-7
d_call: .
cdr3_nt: TGTGCCAGCAGCTCGACTCGTGGTCGGGGCTACGAGCAGTACTTC
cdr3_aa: CASSSTRGRGYEQYF

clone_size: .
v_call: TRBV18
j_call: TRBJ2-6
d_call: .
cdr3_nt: TGTGCCAGCTCACCACAGGCTCTGGGGGCCAACGTCCTGACTTTC
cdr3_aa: CASSPQALGANVLTF

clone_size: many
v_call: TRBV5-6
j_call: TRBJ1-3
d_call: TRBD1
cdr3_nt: TGTGCCAGCAGCTTTACAGGGGCTGGAAACACCATATATTTT
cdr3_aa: CASSFTGAGNTIYF

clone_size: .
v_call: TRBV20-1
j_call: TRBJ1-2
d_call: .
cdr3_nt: TGCAGTGCTATCCCGGGGGGTAACTATGGCTACACCTTC
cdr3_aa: CSAIPGGNYGYTF

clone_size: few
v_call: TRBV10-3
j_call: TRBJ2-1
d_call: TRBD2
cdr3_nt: TGTGCCATCAGTGAGTCGACAGCGGGAGTCTCCTACAATGAGCAGTTCTTC
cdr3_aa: CAISESTAGVSYNEQFF

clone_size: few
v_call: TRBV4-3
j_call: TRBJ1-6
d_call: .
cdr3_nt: TGCGCCAGCAGCCCCAACCCTAGGGGGAATTCACCCCTCCACTTT
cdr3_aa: CASSPNPRGNSPLHF

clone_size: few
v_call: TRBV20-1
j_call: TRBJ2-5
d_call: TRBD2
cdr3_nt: TGCAGTGCCGAGGTGGGACTAGCGGGGCCACGGGGGACCCAGTACTTC
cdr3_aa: CSAEVGLAGPRGTQYF

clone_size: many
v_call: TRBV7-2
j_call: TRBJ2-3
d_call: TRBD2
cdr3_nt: TGTGCCAGCAGCTTAGAGCGGGCGGGGGGCACAGATACGCAGTATTTT
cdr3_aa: CASSLERAGGTDTQYF

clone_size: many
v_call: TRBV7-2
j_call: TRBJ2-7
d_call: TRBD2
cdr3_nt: TGTGCCAGCAGCCTCCAGCGGGGGAGCTACGAGCAGTACTTC
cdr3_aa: CASSLQRGSYEQYF

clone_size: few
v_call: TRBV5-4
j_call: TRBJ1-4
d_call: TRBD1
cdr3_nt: TGTGCCAGCAGCGGTGGACAGGGGGACGGGTACAAGCTGTTTTTT
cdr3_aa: CASSGGQGDGYKLFF

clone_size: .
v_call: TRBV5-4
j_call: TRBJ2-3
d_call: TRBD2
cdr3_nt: TGTGCCAGCAGCCCCGGACTAGCGGTAGATACGCAGTATTTT
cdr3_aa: CASSPGLAVDTQYF

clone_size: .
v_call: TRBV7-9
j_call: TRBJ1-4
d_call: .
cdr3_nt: TGTGCCAGCAGCTTAGCGCCGGGGCCTGGGGAAAAACTGTTTTTT
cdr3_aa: CASSLAPGPGEKLFF

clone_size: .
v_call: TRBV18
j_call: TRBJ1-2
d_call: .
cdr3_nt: TGTGCCAGCTCACCACCGTCAGTCAGGGATCCTGGCTACACCTTC
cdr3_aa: CASSPPSVRDPGYTF

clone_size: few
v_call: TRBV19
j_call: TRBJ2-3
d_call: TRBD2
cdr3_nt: TGTGCCAGTAGAGTAGCGGGAGGCTCCGGTACGCAGTATTTT
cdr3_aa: CASRVAGGSGTQYF

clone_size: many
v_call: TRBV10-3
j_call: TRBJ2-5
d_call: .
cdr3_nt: TGTGCCATCTCTCGGGGCGAGACCCAGTACTTC
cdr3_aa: CAISRGETQYF

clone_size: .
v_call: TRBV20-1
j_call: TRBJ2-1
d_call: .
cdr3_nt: TGCAGTGCTAGCCCCGGACCCCTTCATCTCTCCTACAATGAGCAGTTCTTC
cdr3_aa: CSASPGPLHLSYNEQFF

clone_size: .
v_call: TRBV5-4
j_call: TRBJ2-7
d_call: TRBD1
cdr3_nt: TGTGCCAGCAGCTTGGCCACAGGGGCGGTCACCTACGAGCAGTACTTC
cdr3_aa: CASSLATGAVTYEQYF

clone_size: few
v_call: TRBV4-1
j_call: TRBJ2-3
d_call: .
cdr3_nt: TGCGCCAGCAGCCAGAACAGGGGGGGGACAGATACGCAGTATTTT
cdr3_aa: CASSQNRGGTDTQYF

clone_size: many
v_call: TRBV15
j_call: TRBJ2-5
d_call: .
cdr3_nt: TGTGCCACCAGCAGAGATCACTGGGGTCAAGAGACCCAGTACTTC
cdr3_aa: CATSRDHWGQETQYF

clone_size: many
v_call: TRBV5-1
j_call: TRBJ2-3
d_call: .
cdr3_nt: TGCGCCAGCAGCTACGCCGGGGCCGGGGATACGCAGTATTTT
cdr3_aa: CASSYAGAGDTQYF

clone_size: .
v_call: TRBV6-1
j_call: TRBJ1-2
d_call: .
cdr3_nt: TGTGCCAGCAGTGAGGCCAGGAAAAACTATGGCTACACCTTC
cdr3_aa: CASSEARKNYGYTF

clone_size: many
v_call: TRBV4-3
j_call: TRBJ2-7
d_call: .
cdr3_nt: TGCGCCAGCAGCCAAGATAGGCTCTACGACGAGCAGTACTTC
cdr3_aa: CASSQDRLYDEQYF

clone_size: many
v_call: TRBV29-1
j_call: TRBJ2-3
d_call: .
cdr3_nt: TGCAGCGTGAGAGGGGCCTACACAGATACGCAGTATTTT
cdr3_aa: CSVRGAYTDTQYF

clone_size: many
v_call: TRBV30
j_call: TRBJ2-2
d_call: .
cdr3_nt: TGTGCCTGGAGTTATCCCGGGGAGCTGTTTTTT
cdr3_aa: CAWSYPGELFF

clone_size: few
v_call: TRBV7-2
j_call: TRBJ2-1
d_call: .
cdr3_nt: TGTGCCAGCAGCACCTCGGGGAGAGATGAGCAGTTCTTC
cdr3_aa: CASSTSGRDEQFF

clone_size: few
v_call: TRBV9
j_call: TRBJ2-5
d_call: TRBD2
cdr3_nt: TGTGCCAGCAGCCCGACTAGCGGGTACCAAGAGACCCAGTACTTC
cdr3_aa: CASSPTSGYQETQYF

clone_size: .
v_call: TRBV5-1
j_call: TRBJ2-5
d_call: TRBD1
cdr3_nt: TGCGCCAGCAGCTTGGAGGGACAGGGGTACCAAGAGACCCAGTACTTC
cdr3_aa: CASSLEGQGYQETQYF

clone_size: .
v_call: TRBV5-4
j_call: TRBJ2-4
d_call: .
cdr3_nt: TGTGCCAGCAGCCAGGGACTGGCGGGTAGGGACAAAAACATTCAGTACTTC
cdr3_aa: CASSQGLAGRDKNIQYF